The 31 T cell receptor beta chains in this list originate from one sample, sequenced in a study of tumor-infiltrating lymphocytes in primary liver carcinoma. A constant-region primer served to make TCR beta cDNA from roughly 460 ng total RNA. Slightly modified ARM-PCR served as the procedure for the TCR beta libraries. These libraries came from three rounds of nested multiplex PCR. Primers for the first two PCR rounds were TRBV1-TRBV30 forward primers and a C-beta reverse primer (approximately 9 cycles per round). A single record per CDR3 protein comes from TCRdb applying MiXCR to the multiplex PCR reads. The data show roughly 50,000 distinct CDR3 sequences, about 68% seen once. The source material, 20-30 mg of unsorted bulk tissue, was used to co-extract RNA and DNA. Input material: liver tumor tissue from sampling region 2. Documented subset: tumor region T2, inferior pole. The receptors were gathered from a man in his forties with primary liver carcinoma and hepatitis B virus infection.

Of note for this clonotype: A junction end diverges from the germline sequence, so it may reflect a read error. This chain uses TRBV29-1 with TRBJ2-6; TRBD1 matches 9 bases. The CDR3 loop spans 15 amino acids. CDR1 SQVTM and CDR2 ANQGSEA come from the germline V gene. The CDR3 DNA is TGCAGCGTCCACACAGGGGGCTCTGGGGCCAACATCCTGACTTTC. Amino acids: CSVHTGGSGANILTF.

A remark on this clonotype: This may arise from a read error, as a much more abundant clone is one base away. J is TRBJ1-1 and V is TRBV12-3 or TRBV12-4; unclear D gene. The CDR3 is made up of 11 amino acids. CDR3 residues: CVSRKYTEAFF. Written as DNA, the CDR3 is TGTGTCAGCAGGAAATACACTGAAGCTTTCTTT.

A remark on this clonotype: At one of its ends the junction is not consistent with the germline gene, which may arise from a read error. This sequence joins TRBV13 and TRBJ2-1, with D possibly TRBD2 on 6 matching bases. The CDR3 sequence is 11 residues long. Looked up from germline, CDR1 is PRHDT and CDR2 is FYEKMQ (reference sequence). The chain's CDR3 is CDSSLRDLQLF. Written as DNA, the CDR3 is TGTGACAGCAGCTTAAGGGACTTGCAGCTCTTC.

Regarding this clonotype: One end of the junction fails to match germline, which may point to a read error. The V call is TRBV11-2, the J call TRBJ2-3; D gene unclear. Germline V gene sequence: CDR1 SGHAT, CDR2 FQNNGV. CDR3 length: 20 residues. The CDR3 DNA reads as TGTGCCAGCAGCCCCGATGACCCCCTGCAGATACAGAGAAGCATAGATACGCAGTATTTT. Protein: CASSPDDPLQIQRSIDTQYF.

To note about this clonotype: The junction departs from germline at one end; a sequencing error may be responsible. The chain has TRBV5-1 and TRBJ2-1; a possible D gene is TRBD2 (5 bases). This CDR3 contains 14 residues. Germline CDR1 SGHRS, CDR2 YFSETQ. The DNA of the CDR3 is TGCGCCAGCAGCCGCGGGCGCACCACGAATGAGCAGATCTTC. Its translation is CASSRGRTTNEQIF.

This clonotype has just one count. Its ends do not fully match the called genes, so a read error is possible. The chain has TRBV14 and TRBJ1-2, with D unclear. The CDR3 is 14 amino acids. CDR1 and CDR2 from the germline V gene are SGHDN and FVKESK. For the CDR3, the DNA is TGTGCCAGCAGCCAAGTCGGGAGTGACTATGGCTACGCCTTC. It translates to CASSQVGSDYGYAF. The whole variable domain, remainder taken from reference TRBV14 and TRBJ1-2, is EAGVTQFPSHSVIEKGQTVTLRCDPISGHDNLYWYRRVMGKEIKFLLHFVKESKQDESGMPNNRFLAERTGGTYSTLKVQPAELEDSGVYFCASSQVGSDYGYAFGSGTRLTVV.

The rearrangement joins TRBV5-1 to TRBJ2-5, with D perhaps TRBD2 (6 bases). This CDR3 spans 14 amino acids. Germline assignment: CDR1 SGHRS and CDR2 YFSETQ. CDR3 DNA: TGCGTAAGCAGCTTGGTCGGCGGGGACGAGACCCAGTACTTC. This encodes CVSSLVGGDETQYF.

A remark on this clonotype: The final CDR3 position lacks the conserved phenylalanine or tryptophan, pointing to a likely read error. The rearrangement links TRBV13 to TRBJ2-7; D is perhaps TRBD2 (6 bases). The CDR3 extends over 11 amino acids. Per germline, CDR1 PRHDT and CDR2 FYEKMQ (reference sequence). This CDR3 reads CAGSLRGEQYL. CDR3 DNA sequence: TGTGCCGGCAGCTTACGGGGGGAGCAGTACCTC.

This chain joins TRBV11-2 and TRBJ2-1; D might be TRBD2 (5 bases). Germline V gives CDR1 SGHAT, CDR2 FQNNGV. With 3 bases removed from V and 12 bases from J, the gap between germline ends came to 24 bases. The CDR3 sequence is 16 residues long. The CDR3 sequence is CASSLGIGLAMGGQFF. DNA for the CDR3: TGTGCCAGCAGCTTGGGTATCGGGCTAGCCATGGGTGGGCAGTTCTTC. The full variable domain, completed using reference TRBV11-2 and TRBJ2-1, is EAGVAQSPRYKIIEKRQSVAFWCNPISGHATLYWYQQILGQGPKLLIQFQNNGVVDDSQLPKDRFSAERLKGVDSTLKIQPAKLEDSAVYLCASSLGIGLAMGGQFFGPGTRLTVL.

The gene calls are TRBV6-5 and TRBJ1-2, with D tentatively TRBD1 (6 bases). The V gene lost 4 bases and the J gene lost 8 bases, with 26 bases spanning the gap. Germline V gene sequence: CDR1 MNHEY, CDR2 SVGAGI. The CDR3 spans 17 residues. CDR3 sequence: CASSSQGGAGATRGYTF. The CDR3 coding sequence is TGTGCCAGCAGTTCCCAAGGCGGGGCAGGGGCCACACGAGGCTACACCTTC.

About this clonotype itself: One end of the junction is discordant with germline, which a read error may explain. The chain links TRBV6-5 to TRBJ2-1, with 16 bases aligning to TRBD2. CDR3 size: 18 residues. The germline CDR1 and CDR2 sequences are MNHEY and SVGAGI. The CDR3 coding sequence is TGTACCAGCTCGTGGGACAGGGGGACTAGCGGGAGGGCGCGTGAGCAGTTCTTC. Protein sequence: CTSSWDRGTSGRAREQFF.

In this sample, this clonotype turned up many times. This chain links TRBV12-3 or TRBV12-4 with TRBJ2-7; D ambiguous. The CDR3 contains 14 residues. The V gene lost 6 bases and the J gene lost 0 bases, with 12 bases spanning the gap. The chain's CDR3 is CASRLDSSSYEQYF. The CDR3 coding sequence is TGTGCCAGCAGACTCGACTCCAGCTCCTACGAGCAGTACTTC.

Turning to this clonotype: At one end, the junction sequence differs from germline, possibly due to a read error. V gene TRBV4-1 combines with J gene TRBJ1-2; D gene uncertain. The germline gives CDR1 MGHRA, CDR2 YSYEKL. This CDR3 has 13 amino acids. As DNA, the CDR3 is TGCGCCGGCAGCCAAGTAACTAACTATGACTACACCTTC. It translates to CAGSQVTNYDYTF.

As regards this clonotype: The junction shows a germline mismatch at one end, possibly a read error. This chain links TRBV14 with TRBJ1-1; no clear D gene. The germline gives CDR1 SGHDN, CDR2 FVKESK. CDR3 length: 15 residues. DNA for the CDR3: TGTGCCAGTAGCCTACGGGGTATTCCGAGTATTGAAGCTTTCTTT. It yields the protein CASSLRGIPSIEAFF.

CDR3 nucleotides: TGTGCCAGCAGCTTAGATTGGGGCACTGAAGCTTTCTTT. As protein: CASSLDWGTEAFF. The chain carries TRBV7-3 and TRBJ1-1, with D unclear. The CDR3 extends over 13 amino acids. The germline gives CDR1 SGHTA, CDR2 FQGTGA. Trimming cost V 2 bases and J 4 bases, with 8 bases left between them.

This clonotype counts as large. The chain has TRBV4-1 and TRBJ2-7; weak D call: TRBD2 (6 bases). The CDR3 contains 16 residues. Trimming cost V 0 bases and J 0 bases, with 12 bases left between them. The germline CDR1 and CDR2 sequences are MGHRA and YSYEKL. Here the CDR3 DNA reads TGCGCCAGCAGCCAAGATTTTAGCGGAAGCTCCTACGAGCAGTACTTC. Amino acids: CASSQDFSGSSYEQYF.

Notes on this clonotype: An end of the junction differs from the germline gene, which may be a read error. The CDR3 region is CAINPGTGDNKKLFF. CDR3 bases: TGTGCCATCAATCCAGGGACAGGGGATAATAAAAAACTGTTTTTT. The J gene is TRBJ1-4, the V gene TRBV10-3; the match to TRBD1 covers 10 bases. Germline V gives CDR1 ENHRY, CDR2 SYGVKD. CDR3 length equals 15 residues.

A note on this clonotype: Germline and junction disagree at one end, which may indicate a read error. This chain uses TRBV5-4 with TRBJ2-1; D not resolved. Per the germline V gene, CDR1 is SGHNT and CDR2 is YYREEE (reference sequence). The CDR3 is 11 amino acids. As DNA, the CDR3 is TGTGCCATCAGCCTTCTGACGCAGGAGTTCTTC. This sequence encodes CAISLLTQEFF. Filled out from reference TRBV5-4 and TRBJ2-1, the complete variable domain reads ETGVTQSPTHLIKTRGQQVTLRCSSQSGHNTVSWYQQALGQGPQFIFQYYREEENGRGNFPPRFSGLQFPNYSSELNVNALELDDSALYLCAISLLTQEFFGPGTRLTVL.

The CDR3 DNA reads as TGTGCCAGTAGTCCTCGGGCCCTAGCGGGATTTCGAGAGACCCAGTACTTC. This sequence encodes CASSPRALAGFRETQYF. J is TRBJ2-5 and V is TRBV19; TRBD2 agrees at 9 bases. Per germline, CDR1 LNHDA and CDR2 SQIVND (reference sequence). The ends lost 5 bases at V and 4 bases at J; junction bases unmatched: 14. The CDR3 sequence is 17 residues long.

This clonotype showed up just once. The junction and the germline gene differ at one end; a read error may be behind it. This chain joins TRBV29-1 and TRBJ1-2, with 10 bases fitting TRBD1. The CDR3 covers 15 residues. Germline V gene lookup returns CDR1 SQVTM and CDR2 ANQGSEA. CDR3 residues: CSVAVTGGAAYGYTF. DNA for the CDR3: TGCAGCGTAGCCGTGACAGGGGGCGCTGCCTATGGTTACACCTTC.

As to this clonotype: This sequence may be a read error, since a much larger clone differs from it by one base. V is TRBV28 and J is TRBJ1-5, with 7 bases lining up with TRBD1. Per germline, CDR1 MDHEN and CDR2 SYDVKM. The CDR3 runs to 14 residues. The CDR3 region is CSSRTTGVVQPQHF. In DNA form, the CDR3 reads TGTTCCAGCAGGACTACAGGGGTAGTTCAGCCCCAGCATTTT. Full variable domain (remainder filled in from reference TRBV28 and TRBJ1-5): DVKVTQSSRYLVKRTGEKVFLECVQDMDHENMFWYRQDPGLGLRLIYFSYDVKMKEKGDIPEGYSVSREKKERFSLILESASTNQTSMYLCSSRTTGVVQPQHFGDGTRLSIL.

To note about this clonotype: At one end the junction does not follow the germline gene, possibly because of a read error. J is TRBJ2-7 and V is TRBV6-1; 7 bases agree with TRBD2. The germline gives CDR1 MNHNS, CDR2 SASEGT. This CDR3 is 13 amino acids long. The CDR3 loop reads CACSERDDYEQYF. The CDR3 nucleotides are TGTGCCTGCAGTGAGCGGGACGACTACGAGCAATACTTC.

As for this clonotype: The junction does not match germline at one end; this may be a read error. This rearrangement joins TRBV6-6 to TRBJ1-3; D is ambiguous. Per the germline V gene, CDR1 is MNHNY and CDR2 is SVGAGI (reference sequence). CDR3 size: 12 residues. In nucleotides, the CDR3 is TGTGCCAGCAGGGGCCCCGGAAGCACCATTTATTTT. Residues: CASRGPGSTIYF.

As to this clonotype: One junction end does not reproduce the germline sequence, and a read error may be involved. The CDR3 DNA follows: TGCACCAGCAGCCAAGGTCCAGGAGCCACTGGGGCCAATGTCCTGACTTTC. Translated, it gives CTSSQGPGATGANVLTF. J is TRBJ2-6 and V is TRBV4-1, with D perhaps matching TRBD1 (5 bases). Germline CDR1 and CDR2: MGHRA and YSYEKL. CDR3 length: 17 amino acids.

This clonotype was detected many times. The V and J genes are TRBV5-4 and TRBJ2-2, with a tentative D call TRBD2 (6 bases). The CDR3 totals 15 residues. V gave up 4 bases and J gave up 4 bases, with 14 bases separating them. Looked up from germline, CDR1 is SGHNT and CDR2 is YYREEE (reference sequence). The DNA of the CDR3 is TGTGCCAGCAGCCCTTTTAGCGGAGGCACCGGGGAGCTGTTTTTT. It is translated as CASSPFSGGTGELFF.

To note about this clonotype: At one end, the junction sequence differs from germline, possibly due to a read error. The chain recombines TRBV29-1 with TRBJ2-2, with D possibly being TRBD1 (6 bases). CDR1 is SQVTM and CDR2 is ANQGSEA in the germline V gene. The CDR3 spans 14 residues. Here the CDR3 reads CSVGGQWNAGELFF. CDR3 coding DNA: TGCAGCGTTGGGGGACAATGGAACGCCGGGGAGCTGTTTTTT.

Details on this clonotype: Given the absence of the conserved phenylalanine or tryptophan at the CDR3 end, a read error is likely. The chain links TRBV10-3 to TRBJ2-3; 15 positions match TRBD2. This CDR3 is 21 amino acids long. After removal of 4 bases from V and 5 bases from J, the junction contained 19 bases not matched to a gene. Germline CDR1 is ENHRY and CDR2 is SYGVKD. CDR3 DNA sequence: TGTGCCATCAGTGCGTCCACCGGACTAGCGGGAGGGCTTATGCATGGAGATACGCAGTATTTA. As protein: CAISASTGLAGGLMHGDTQYL.

About this clonotype: The conserved final phenylalanine or tryptophan is absent from the CDR3, which likely points to a read error. The chain carries TRBV7-8 and TRBJ2-7; TRBD1 aligns across 11 bases. With V trimmed by 4 bases and J by 4 bases, 6 bases remained unmatched. This CDR3 has 15 residues. Germline V gene sequence: CDR1 SGHVS, CDR2 FQNEAQ. The CDR3 nucleotides are TGTGCCAGCAGCTCGGGACAGGGGGTTCAATACGAGCAGTACTTA. Translated, it gives CASSSGQGVQYEQYL.

Note on this clonotype: The junction differs from germline at one of its ends, possibly a read error. The chain couples TRBV11-1 to TRBJ2-3, with D tentatively TRBD1 or TRBD2 (5 bases each). CDR1 and CDR2 (germline): SGHAT, FQDESV (reference sequence). This CDR3 contains 16 residues. For the CDR3, the DNA is TGTGCCAACAGCCTCGGGACCAGCACACAAACGGATACGCAGTATTTT. Its translation: CANSLGTSTQTDTQYF.

The rearrangement uses TRBV28 and TRBJ2-6, with D tentatively TRBD2 (5 bases). The length of the CDR3 is 16 residues. CDR1 and CDR2 from the germline V gene are MDHEN and SYDVKM. The V end was cut by 7 bases, the J end by 8 bases, with 21 bases between. CDR3 sequence reads: CASKELDVAGTNVLTF. In DNA form, the CDR3 reads TGTGCCAGCAAAGAACTAGACGTGGCCGGGACCAACGTCCTGACTTTC.

Worth noting for this clonotype: The CDR3 end shows no conserved phenylalanine or tryptophan, and so a read error is likely. Because the CDR3's place on the DNA is in doubt, the DNA is left out and the CDR3 is given as listed by TCRdb. The chain carries TRBV11-2 and TRBJ2-5; the table gives TRBD2 as D, unverified against the DNA. Germline CDR1 and CDR2: SGHAT and FQNNGV. Counting both end residues, the CDR3 totals 16 amino acids. The CDR3 sequence is CASRSRDSTHQETHYS.